A single T cell receptor (beta chain) is shown here with its context. The data are from a study of blood T cell repertoires in COVID-19. Profiling relied on immunoSEQ multiplex PCR, and the TCRdb table lists in-frame clones only, not all of them. Of under 200,000 clones in the sample, approximately 91% were seen once. Germline CDR1 and CDR2: SGHRS and YFSETQ. V was trimmed by 0 bases and J by 5 bases, leaving 11 bases between them. This CDR3 has 15 residues. V is TRBV5-1 and J is TRBJ2-2; D perhaps matches TRBD1 (5 bases). The sequencing sample was made of peripheral blood. The origin of this receptor is a man aged 18 to 30 with COVID-19, enrolled during active disease. In DNA form, the CDR3 reads TGCGCCAGCAGCTTGGACAGGTCGCTTACCGGGGAGCTGTTTTTT. This gives the protein CASSLDRSLTGELFF.